The rows below give T cell receptor beta chains drawn from one sample of a study of blood T cells in healthy people across ages. TCRdb re-called the 5' RACE reads with MiXCR, one entry per CDR3 protein. The table lists 1.8 million or so distinct CDR3 sequences, about two fifths of them singletons. Input material: blood. These receptor sequences come from a human donor in good health. CDR3s include the opening cysteine and the closing phenylalanine or tryptophan. D genes are given only for firm matches. Not every row has a clone size; where given, it reads once, few, many or a size class.

V	D	J	size	CDR3	DNA
TRBV20-1	NA	TRBJ1-5	few	CSARRPNNQPQHF	TGCAGTGCTCGGAGACCGAATAATCAGCCCCAGCATTTT
TRBV6-2/TRBV6-3	NA	TRBJ2-5	few	CASSYFLNQETQYF	TGTGCCAGCAGTTACTTTTTAAACCAAGAGACCCAGTACTTC
TRBV5-5	NA	TRBJ2-7	NA	CASTLEGVVLTKYF	TGTGCCAGCACCTTGGAGGGGGTCGTACTAACAAAGTACTTC
TRBV20-1	NA	TRBJ2-3	NA	CSASRRIVGTDTRYF	TGCAGTGCTAGTCGCAGGATAGTTGGCACAGATACGCGGTATTTT
TRBV6-2/TRBV6-3	NA	TRBJ2-1	NA	CASNLIAATYPLEQFF	TGTGCCAGCAATCTTATAGCGGCGACTTATCCGCTAGAGCAGTTCTTC
TRBV5-4	TRBD1	TRBJ2-5	NA	CASSLRQGGYNEQYF	TGTGCCAGCAGCTTGAGACAGGGCGGGTACAATGAGCAGTACTTC
TRBV5-1	TRBD1	TRBJ2-4	few	CASSLRTGEGEQYF	TGCGCCAGCAGCCTCCGGACAGGGGAGGGGGAGCAGTACTTC
TRBV5-8	NA	TRBJ1-4	few	CASSSRTLGIANEKPFF	TGTGCCAGCAGTTCTCGGACACTGGGCATCGCTAATGAAAAACCGTTTTTT
TRBV7-9	NA	TRBJ1-5	NA	CASSGSTVNQPQHF	TGTGCCAGCAGCGGAAGTACAGTCAATCAGCCCCAGCATTTT
TRBV11-1	TRBD1	TRBJ2-1	NA	CASSFFSSGTANEQFF	TGTGCCAGCAGCTTTTTTTCCTCCGGGACAGCAAATGAGCAGTTCTTC
TRBV2	NA	TRBJ2-7	NA	CASSYLEGGFGEQYF	TGTGCCAGCAGCTACCTGGAGGGCGGGTTTGGAGAGCAGTACTTC